Detailed here is one TCR beta chain. TCRdb independently ran MiXCR on the 5' RACE reads; one entry per CDR3 protein. Seen here are a few hundred thousand distinct CDR3 sequences, approximately 16% observed once, and the top ten hold 17%. The data originate from a study of T cells after yellow fever vaccination. The V end lost 0 bases, the J end lost 6 bases, and 20 bases lay between the germline ends. CDR3 size: 17 residues. Germline loops: CDR1 LGHNA, CDR2 YSLEER. This material consisted of PBMCs, taken 5 to 6 days after the first yellow fever vaccination. This sequence was found in a man in his late teens or twenties who received the YFV17D yellow fever vaccine. V and J are TRBV4-3 and TRBJ2-5; maybe TRBD2 (6 bases). In DNA, the CDR3 is TGCGCCAGCAGCCAAGATTATAGCGGCGAGGGCGGAAAGACCCAGTACTTC. It specifies CASSQDYSGEGGKTQYF.